The 21 T cell receptor beta chains presented below share a single source sample, sequenced in a study of shared clonotypes between healthy human individuals. Some clones are missing from TCRdb's copy, which holds only in-frame ones; the method was immunoSEQ multiplex PCR. The sample has 2 million to 3 million clones; around 90% are singletons. Sequencing was done on a sample of naive CD4+ T cells sorted from blood. The subset here: CD45RA+ positively selected. These receptors were taken from a man between 18 and 29 years old in good health.

The rearrangement joins TRBV4-1 to TRBJ1-4; 8 positions match TRBD1. This CDR3 region has 17 residues. The J segment lost 8 bases and the V segment lost 2 bases, leaving 13 bases of the junction unmatched. From germline, CDR1 is MGHRA and CDR2 YSYEKL. CDR3 residues: CASSQFTSDRGKEKLFF. The CDR3 coding sequence is TGCGCCAGCAGCCAATTTACCTCCGACAGGGGAAAGGAAAAACTGTTTTTT.

This chain connects TRBV5-4 to TRBJ2-7; 8 bases align to TRBD1. Trimming took 0 bases from V and 6 from J; bases not matched to a gene: 8. The CDR3 runs 15 residues. CDR1 and CDR2 from the germline V gene are SGHNT and YYREEE (reference sequence). This CDR3 is CASSLGGQELIEQYF. CDR3 nucleotides: TGTGCCAGCAGCTTGGGGGGACAGGAATTGATCGAGCAGTACTTC.

This chain joins TRBV5-4 and TRBJ2-5; D call uncertain. CDR1 is SGHNT, CDR2 YYREEE, per germline (reference sequence). The length of the CDR3 is 16 residues. V dropped 4 bases and J dropped 1 base, with 17 bases sitting between them. The CDR3 DNA reads as TGTGCCAGCAGCACCCAATCCCCCGGCACCCAAGAGACCCAGTACTTC. This encodes CASSTQSPGTQETQYF.

The chain's CDR3 is CASSPFGTAGDEQYF. CDR3 nucleotides: TGTGCCAGCTCACCCTTCGGGACAGCGGGCGACGAGCAGTACTTC. V is TRBV18 and J is TRBJ2-7, with a tentative D call TRBD1 (7 bases). CDR1 is KGHSH and CDR2 is LQKENI in the germline V gene. The CDR3 runs 15 residues. Trimming shortened V by 3 bases and J by 5 bases, and 17 bases separated the two germline ends.

CDR3 coding DNA: TGTGCCATCAATCTGAACAATGAGCAGTTCTTC. Protein: CAINLNNEQFF. V usage is TRBV10-3 and J usage is TRBJ2-1; D remains unclear. This CDR3 is 11 amino acids long. Deletions cut 7 bases from V and 5 bases from J, with 6 bases between. The germline V gene encodes CDR1 ENHRY and CDR2 SYGVKD.

Turning to this clone: Within the sample, other DNA sequences also encode this same CDR3. The chain employs TRBV6-6 and TRBJ2-5; D is undetermined. Germline V CDR1 and CDR2: MNHNY, SVGAGI (reference sequence). With 2 bases removed from V and 2 bases from J, the gap between germline ends came to 9 bases. The CDR3 has 14 residues. CDR3 residues: CASSYSNLQETQYF. CDR3 coding DNA: TGTGCCAGCAGTTACAGCAATCTACAAGAGACCCAGTACTTC.

The table lists this clone with a count of one. The chain carries TRBV6-4 and TRBJ1-2, with 8 bases matching TRBD1. Germline CDR1 MRHNA, CDR2 SNTAGT. V gave up 4 bases and J gave up 2 bases; unmatched junction bases: 6. This CDR3 spans 15 amino acids. The CDR3 DNA is TGTGCCAGCAGTGTTGAACAGGGGGAGAACTATGGCTACACCTTC. As protein: CASSVEQGENYGYTF.

The V call is TRBV12-5, the J call TRBJ2-7; 10 nucleotides match TRBD1. Trimming took 1 base from V and 5 from J; bases not matched to a gene: 17. Germline CDR1 LGHNT, CDR2 FRNRAP. The CDR3 contains 19 residues. CDR3 DNA sequence: TGTGCTAGTGGTTTGGCGGGAAAGTCGACCGGGACAGGGGTGAACGAGCAGTACTTC. It specifies CASGLAGKSTGTGVNEQYF.

This chain connects TRBV14 to TRBJ2-5; D is perhaps TRBD1 (6 bases). Germline assignment: CDR1 SGHDN and CDR2 FVKESK. The germline V and J ends were trimmed by 2 bases and 7 bases, with 17 bases remaining between them. The CDR3 loop spans 15 amino acids. CDR3 sequence (DNA): TGTGCCAGCAGCCAAAAACAGGGTTTAACGGGGACCCAGTACTTC. This codes for CASSQKQGLTGTQYF.

The chain combines TRBV5-4 with TRBJ1-2; 7 bases align to TRBD1. CDR3 length: 15 residues. CDR1 and CDR2 (germline): SGHNT, YYREEE (reference sequence). Trimming took 5 bases from V and 5 from J; bases not matched to a gene: 12. CDR3 in amino acids: CASRAPQGTDYGYTF. The DNA for the CDR3 is TGTGCCAGCAGGGCCCCACAGGGGACGGATTATGGCTACACCTTC.

The V and J genes are TRBV5-1 and TRBJ1-3, with D maybe TRBD1 (6 bases). V lost 0 bases and J lost 0, with 10 bases in between. The CDR3 sequence is 16 residues long. In germline, CDR1 is SGHRS, CDR2 YFSETQ. The CDR3 spells CASSLGQEYSGNTIYF. As DNA, the CDR3 is TGCGCCAGCAGCTTGGGACAGGAATACTCTGGAAACACCATATATTTT.

The chain is built from TRBV23-1 and TRBJ2-4, with a tentative D call TRBD2 (7 bases). TRBV23-1 is annotated as an ORF whose role is uncertain. The length of the CDR3 is 17 residues. Trimming left V 0 bases short and J 3 bases short, with 15 bases between. Written as DNA, the CDR3 is TGCGCCAGCAGTCAATCGGAAGGGGGGGCGGACAAAAACATTCAGTACTTC. Its protein is CASSQSEGGADKNIQYF.

The rearrangement links TRBV27 to TRBJ1-3, with D possibly TRBD1 on 6 matching bases. The CDR3 runs to 19 residues. Germline V CDR1 and CDR2: MNHEY, SMNVEV (reference sequence). With 2 bases removed from V and 2 bases from J, the gap between germline ends came to 22 bases. CDR3 coding DNA: TGTGCCAGCAGTTTACGACCGATTTCGCAGGGGTCGGCTGGAAACACCATATATTTT. This translates into CASSLRPISQGSAGNTIYF.

DNA of the CDR3: TGTGCCAGCACCCTTAGCGGGGGGTACAATGAGCAGTTCTTC. Amino acid sequence: CASTLSGGYNEQFF. The genes are TRBV7-2 and TRBJ2-1, with 10 nucleotides matching TRBD2. Germline loops: CDR1 SGHTA, CDR2 FQGNSA. The CDR3 spans 14 residues. V lost 7 bases to trimming and J lost 4 bases; unmatched junction nucleotides: 4.

The chain is built from TRBV7-6 and TRBJ2-5; D unclear. The CDR3 contains 13 residues. The V end was cut by 4 bases, the J end by 5 bases, with 11 bases between. CDR1 and CDR2 from the germline V gene are SGHVS and FNYEAQ. The CDR3 loop reads CASSWSVAETQYF. The CDR3, as DNA: TGTGCCAGCAGCTGGTCGGTGGCGGAGACCCAGTACTTC.

The rearrangement joins TRBV6-5 to TRBJ2-1, with 8 bases identical to TRBD2. The V gene end was trimmed by 2 bases and the J gene end by 3 bases; junction bases not matched to a gene: 3. Germline V gene sequence: CDR1 MNHEY, CDR2 SVGAGI. The CDR3 runs to 15 residues. The CDR3 region is CASSYGAGVYNEQFF. CDR3 sequence (DNA): TGTGCCAGCAGTTACGGAGCGGGAGTCTACAATGAGCAGTTCTTC.

The V call is TRBV13, the J call TRBJ2-1; D is perhaps TRBD2 (5 bases). V lost 3 bases to trimming and J lost 9 bases, with 15 bases between them. CDR1 and CDR2 (germline): PRHDT, FYEKMQ (reference sequence). This CDR3 contains 14 residues. CDR3 protein: CASSFFGVRGEQFF. The CDR3 nucleotides are TGTGCCAGCAGCTTCTTTGGGGTCCGGGGTGAGCAGTTCTTC.

V and J are TRBV5-6 and TRBJ2-7, with D perhaps assigned TRBD1 or TRBD2 (5 bases each). This CDR3 spans 15 amino acids. Germline values: CDR1 SGHDT, CDR2 YYEEEE. With 4 bases removed from V and 2 bases from J, the gap between germline ends came to 16 bases. This chain's CDR3 is CASSPAGTLPYEQYF. CDR3 sequence (DNA): TGTGCCAGCAGCCCAGCCGGGACGTTGCCCTACGAGCAGTACTTC.

This sequence joins TRBV2 and TRBJ2-5, with D possibly called TRBD1 or TRBD2 (5 bases each). The CDR3 has 13 amino acids. Trimming removed 4 bases from V and 4 bases from J, with 10 bases in between. Germline CDR1 SNHLY, CDR2 FYNNEI. The CDR3 bases are TGTGCCAGCAGTGTGCCGAGGGGAGAGACCCAGTACTTC. Residues: CASSVPRGETQYF.

This chain uses TRBV10-1 with TRBJ2-1, with D possibly matching TRBD2 (6 bases). The germline V gene has CDR1 WNHNN and CDR2 SYGVQD (reference sequence). The V gene lost 4 bases and the J gene lost 5 bases, with 12 bases spanning the gap. This CDR3 has 14 residues. The chain's CDR3 is CASSVGGPNNEQFF. The CDR3 bases are TGCGCCAGCAGTGTGGGGGGACCCAACAATGAGCAGTTCTTC.

The chain employs TRBV27 and TRBJ2-7; 8 bases agree with TRBD1. The CDR3 spans 14 residues. The germline V gene has CDR1 MNHEY and CDR2 SMNVEV (reference sequence). The V segment lost 7 bases and the J segment 3 bases; nucleotides outside the gene matches: 8. CDR3 amino acids: CASTRGQGSYEQYF. The CDR3 DNA reads as TGTGCCAGCACCCGAGGACAGGGAAGCTACGAGCAGTACTTC.